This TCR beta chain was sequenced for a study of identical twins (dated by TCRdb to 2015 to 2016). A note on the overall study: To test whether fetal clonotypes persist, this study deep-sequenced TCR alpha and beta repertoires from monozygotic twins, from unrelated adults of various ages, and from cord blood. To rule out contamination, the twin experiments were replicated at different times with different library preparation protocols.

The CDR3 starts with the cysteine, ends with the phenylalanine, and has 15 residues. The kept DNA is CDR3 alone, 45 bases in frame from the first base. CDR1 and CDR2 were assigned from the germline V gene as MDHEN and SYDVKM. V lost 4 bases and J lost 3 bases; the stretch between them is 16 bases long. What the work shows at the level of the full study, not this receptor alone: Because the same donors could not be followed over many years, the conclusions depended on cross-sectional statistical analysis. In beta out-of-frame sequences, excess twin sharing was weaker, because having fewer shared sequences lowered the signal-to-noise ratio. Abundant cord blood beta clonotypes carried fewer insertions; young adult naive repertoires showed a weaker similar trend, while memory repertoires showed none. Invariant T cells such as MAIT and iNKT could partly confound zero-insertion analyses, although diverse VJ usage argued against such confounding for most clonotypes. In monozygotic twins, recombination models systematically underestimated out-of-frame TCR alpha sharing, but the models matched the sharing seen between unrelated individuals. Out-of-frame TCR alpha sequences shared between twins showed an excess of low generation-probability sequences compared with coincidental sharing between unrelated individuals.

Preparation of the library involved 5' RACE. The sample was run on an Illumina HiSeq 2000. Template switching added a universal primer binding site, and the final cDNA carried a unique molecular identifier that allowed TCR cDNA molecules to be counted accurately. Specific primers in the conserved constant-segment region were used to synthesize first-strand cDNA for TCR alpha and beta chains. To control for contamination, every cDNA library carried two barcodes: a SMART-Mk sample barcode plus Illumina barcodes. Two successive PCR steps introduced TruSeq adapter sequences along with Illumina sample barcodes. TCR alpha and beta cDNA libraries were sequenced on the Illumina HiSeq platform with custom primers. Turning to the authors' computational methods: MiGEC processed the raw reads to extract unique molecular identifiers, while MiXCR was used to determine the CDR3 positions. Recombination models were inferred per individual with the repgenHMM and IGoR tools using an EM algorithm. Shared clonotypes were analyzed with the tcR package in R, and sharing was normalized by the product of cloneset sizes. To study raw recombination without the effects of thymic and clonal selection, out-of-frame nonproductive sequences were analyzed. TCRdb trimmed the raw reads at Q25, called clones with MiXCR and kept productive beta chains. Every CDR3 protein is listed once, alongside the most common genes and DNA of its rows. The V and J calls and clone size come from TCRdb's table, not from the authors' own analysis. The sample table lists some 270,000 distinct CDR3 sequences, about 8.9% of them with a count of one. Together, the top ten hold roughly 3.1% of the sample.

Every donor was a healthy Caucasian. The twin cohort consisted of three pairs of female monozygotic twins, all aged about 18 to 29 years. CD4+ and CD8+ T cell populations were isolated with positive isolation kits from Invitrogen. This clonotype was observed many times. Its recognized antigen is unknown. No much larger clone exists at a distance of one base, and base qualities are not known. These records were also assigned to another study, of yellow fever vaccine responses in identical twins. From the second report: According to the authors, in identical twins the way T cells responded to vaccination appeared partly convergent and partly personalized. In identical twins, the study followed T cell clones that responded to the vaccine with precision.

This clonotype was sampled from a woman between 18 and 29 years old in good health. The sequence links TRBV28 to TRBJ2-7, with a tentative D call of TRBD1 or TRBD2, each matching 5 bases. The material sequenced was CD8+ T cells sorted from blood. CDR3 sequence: CASSSPGRLDYEQYF. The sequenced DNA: TGTGCCAGCAGTTCGCCGGGACGTCTCGACTACGAGCAGTACTTC.